The 19 T cell receptor beta chains in this list originate from one sample, sequenced in a study of T cell responses to AZD1222 COVID-19 vaccine. This table comes from immunoSEQ multiplex PCR, and its TCRdb copy is limited to in-frame clones, with some not included. The sample has 120,000 or so clones, about 93% seen once; the top ten hold 5%. This material consisted of peripheral blood, taken 28 days after the second AZD1222 dose. Every receptor here comes from an adult who received the AZD1222 COVID-19 vaccine.

This chain uses TRBV7-9 with TRBJ2-1, with 10 bases lining up with TRBD1. The germline V gene has CDR1 SEHNR and CDR2 FQNEAQ (reference sequence). V was pared by 5 bases and J by 5 bases, with 3 bases of the junction left unmatched. CDR3 length: 14 residues. The CDR3: CASSPGQGDNEQFF. The CDR3 DNA follows: TGTGCCAGCAGCCCCGGACAGGGGGACAATGAGCAGTTCTTC. Full variable domain (rest looked up from reference TRBV7-9 and TRBJ2-1): DTGVSQNPRHKITKRGQNVTFRCDPISEHNRLYWYRQTLGQGPEFLTYFQNEAQLEKSRLLSDRFSAERPKGSFSTLEIQRTEQGDSAMYLCASSPGQGDNEQFFGPGTRLTVL.

This clone was seen a handful of times. The chain carries TRBV19 and TRBJ1-1, with a possible D match to TRBD1 (6 bases). Trimming took off 1 base at V and 9 bases at J, with 9 bases between the two ends. The germline V gene has CDR1 LNHDA and CDR2 SQIVND (reference sequence). The CDR3 runs 12 residues. The CDR3: CASSIVGGKAFF. The CDR3 region has the DNA TGTGCCAGTAGTATAGTAGGGGGGAAAGCTTTCTTT.

This clone was recorded only once. The CDR3 DNA is TGCGCCAGCAGCTTGGGAGCGTCTGGCCACGAGCAGTACTTC. Protein sequence: CASSLGASGHEQYF. V gene TRBV5-1 combines with J gene TRBJ2-7; D is unclear. From germline, CDR1 is SGHRS and CDR2 YFSETQ. The V end lost 0 bases, the J end lost 5 bases, and 12 bases lay between the germline ends. The CDR3 is 14 residues long.

The CDR3 here is CASSLGDREIHEQYF. The CDR3 coding sequence is TGTGCCAGCAGCTTGGGAGACAGGGAGATCCACGAGCAGTACTTC. This chain uses TRBV5-6 with TRBJ2-7; 7 bases fit TRBD1. Germline loops: CDR1 SGHDT, CDR2 YYEEEE. This CDR3 region has 15 residues. With V trimmed by 0 bases and J by 5 bases, 8 bases remained unmatched.

The chain has TRBV6-2 or TRBV6-3 and TRBJ2-2; 8 positions agree with TRBD1. V lost 1 base and J lost 4; bases outside the gene matches: 20. Germline V lookup: CDR1 MNHEY, CDR2 SVGEGT. This CDR3 comprises 21 residues. CDR3 in DNA: TGTGCCAGCAGTTACTTAAAACCCAGGGGGCAACTCACGATGGCCACCGGGGAGCTGTTTTTT. Translating gives CASSYLKPRGQLTMATGELFF.

This chain connects TRBV6-1 to TRBJ1-3; TRBD1 matches at 9 bases. V dropped 6 bases and J dropped 2; count of bases not matched to a gene: 5. The CDR3 spans 15 residues. Germline V CDR1 and CDR2: MNHNS, SASEGT. CDR3 loop: CASSVDRGTGNTIYF. In DNA, the CDR3 is TGTGCCAGCAGCGTGGACAGGGGAACTGGAAACACCATATATTTT.

V gene TRBV7-2 combines with J gene TRBJ1-3; D uncertain. The CDR3 runs 13 residues. Per germline, CDR1 SGHTA and CDR2 FQGNSA. Deletions cut 5 bases from V and 5 bases from J, with 10 bases between. The DNA for the CDR3 is TGTGCCAGCAGCGTCCAGGAGCGAAACACCATATATTTT. It codes for CASSVQERNTIYF.

The V gene is TRBV7-9, the J gene TRBJ1-3; possibly TRBD1 for D (5 bases). Germline V CDR1 and CDR2: SEHNR, FQNEAQ (reference sequence). The CDR3 is 17 residues long. The V end was cut by 5 bases, the J end by 2 bases, with 19 bases between. The CDR3 loop is CASSVRSSTATGNTIYF. DNA of the CDR3: TGTGCCAGCAGCGTAAGATCCTCGACAGCGACTGGAAACACCATATATTTT.

The chain employs TRBV4-3 and TRBJ1-3; D is ambiguous. Germline V gene data show CDR1 as LGHNA and CDR2 as YSLEER. The CDR3 is made up of 18 amino acids. V was pared by 0 bases and J by 0 bases, with 15 bases between. The CDR3 spells CASSQDRGRISSGNTIYF. In DNA, the CDR3 is TGCGCCAGCAGCCAAGATCGTGGCAGAATAAGCTCTGGAAACACCATATATTTT.

The J gene is TRBJ2-7, the V gene TRBV7-2; 12 positions match TRBD1. V shed 2 bases, J shed 3 bases, and the junction held 5 bases outside the gene matches. This CDR3 has 16 amino acids. Germline CDR1 SGHTA, CDR2 FQGNSA. In nucleotides, the CDR3 is TGTGCCAGCAGCTTAATAGGGACAGGGGGCTTCTACGAGCAGTACTTC. Translated: CASSLIGTGGFYEQYF.

CDR3 region: CATSGGLAGEDTQYF. CDR3 bases: TGTGCCACCAGTGGGGGACTAGCGGGAGAGGATACGCAGTATTTT. The chain combines TRBV24-1 with TRBJ2-3, with TRBD2 matching 14 bases. The CDR3 has 15 amino acids. V gave up 5 bases and J gave up 6 bases; unmatched junction bases: 3. Germline V gene sequence: CDR1 KGHDR, CDR2 SFDVKD.

The chain has TRBV5-6 and TRBJ1-1, with TRBD1 matching 7 bases. V gave up 0 bases and J gave up 4 bases; unmatched junction bases: 6. Germline V CDR1 and CDR2: SGHDT, YYEEEE. CDR3 size: 15 residues. The CDR3 is CASSLGGGPTTEAFF. For the CDR3, the DNA is TGTGCCAGCAGCTTGGGAGGGGGCCCCACCACTGAAGCTTTCTTT.

The rearrangement links TRBV4-3 to TRBJ1-2; D unclear. The CDR3 sequence is 13 residues long. Per germline, CDR1 LGHNA and CDR2 YSLEER. The V end was cut by 4 bases, the J end by 2 bases, with 8 bases between. The CDR3 protein is CASSPETNYGYTF. In DNA form, the CDR3 reads TGCGCCAGCAGCCCGGAGACAAACTATGGCTACACCTTC.

In this sample, this clone turned up once. This chain's CDR3 is CASGDRVAGDYNEQFF. The CDR3 DNA is TGTGCCAGCGGCGATAGGGTGGCGGGAGATTACAATGAGCAGTTCTTC. The rearrangement uses TRBV7-6 and TRBJ2-1; 7 nucleotides match TRBD2. This CDR3 is 16 amino acids long. Germline V lookup: CDR1 SGHVS, CDR2 FNYEAQ. Losses at the gene ends were 8 bases for V and 4 bases for J; bases not matched to a gene: 14.

V and J are TRBV10-3 and TRBJ2-2; D is perhaps TRBD2 (5 bases). Germline V gene data show CDR1 as ENHRY and CDR2 as SYGVKD. This CDR3 spans 13 amino acids. Trimming left V 3 bases short and J 5 bases short, with 7 bases between. The CDR3 DNA sequence: TGTGCCATCAGTGATTCGGGGACCGGGGAGCTGTTTTTT. Amino acid sequence: CAISDSGTGELFF.

The genes are TRBV7-2 and TRBJ1-2; D possibly corresponds to TRBD1 (5 bases). The germline gives CDR1 SGHTA, CDR2 FQGNSA. CDR3 length: 16 amino acids. Trimming shortened V by 2 bases and J by 5 bases, and 18 bases separated the two germline ends. In DNA form, the CDR3 reads TGTGCCAGCAGCTTAAACCCGGTGATGGGGGGGTATGGCTACACCTTC. Translated: CASSLNPVMGGYGYTF.

V gene TRBV19 combines with J gene TRBJ1-1; D gene unclear. Germline V gene lookup returns CDR1 LNHDA and CDR2 SQIVND (reference sequence). Between the trimmed V and J ends, which lost 5 bases and 0 bases, there was a span of 7 bases. This CDR3 comprises 13 residues. CDR3 nucleotide sequence: TGTGCCAGTAGTCGCAATATGAACACTGAAGCTTTCTTT. Protein: CASSRNMNTEAFF. The full variable domain, completed using reference TRBV19 and TRBJ1-1, is DGGITQSPKYLFRKEGQNVTLSCEQNLNHDAMYWYRQDPGQGLRLIYYSQIVNDFQKGDIAEGYSVSREKKESFPLTVTSAQKNPTAFYLCASSRNMNTEAFFGQGTRLTVV.

This clone was detected only once. This chain's CDR3 is CASSLKYPGELFF. CDR3 sequence (DNA): TGTGCCAGCAGCCTAAAATACCCCGGGGAGCTGTTTTTT. The rearrangement uses TRBV7-6 and TRBJ2-2; unclear D gene. V lost 5 bases to trimming and J lost 6 bases, with 10 bases between them. CDR1 and CDR2 (germline): SGHVS, FNYEAQ. The CDR3 totals 13 residues.

This clone showed up just once. The chain couples TRBV10-3 to TRBJ2-7, with 7 bases that match TRBD2. There are 14 residues in the CDR3. V shed 10 bases and J 2 bases; nucleotides not matched to a gene: 11. CDR1 and CDR2 from the germline V gene are ENHRY and SYGVKD. CDR3 nucleotides: TGTGCCACTACGGGGGGTCTGGGTCCCTACGAGCAGTACTTC. It specifies CATTGGLGPYEQYF.